Here is one TCR beta chain with its context. Its antigen is undetermined. The data stem from a study of T-cell reconstitution after alpha-beta-depleted transplantation in children. Study-level points and caveats: Among T cells one year after transplant, newly produced cells accounted for most counts and diversity.

The CDR3 extends over 16 amino acids. It was with unique molecular identifiers that the TCRbeta library was prepared. Via MiXCR, TCRdb re-called the PCR reads, giving one row per CDR3 protein. The sample lists about 500,000 distinct CDR3 sequences; about an eighth were seen once. This specimen was PBMCs, mostly from graft donor cells, taken 180 days after TCRalphabeta/CD19-depleted stem cell transplant. This clonotype originated in a female patient aged 2-10 years who had a stem cell transplant for aplastic anemia, so the T cells may come from the graft donor. The chain is built from TRBV21-1 and TRBJ1-5. TRBV21-1 is listed as a pseudogene. The CDR3 region is CASSILYRDSGQPQHF. CDR3 DNA: TGTGCCAGCAGCATACTTTACCGGGACAGCGGGCAGCCCCAGCATTTT.